The clone carrying this TCR beta chain has a handful of counts. The sample originates from a study of cytomegalovirus exposure and HLA in healthy donors. The V and J ends lost 8 bases and 0 bases respectively, with 11 bases between them. CDR1 is SGHNT, CDR2 YENEEA, per germline. The CDR3 totals 13 residues. The PCR had 60 Vbeta and 13 Jbeta primers. Clones were read by immunoSEQ multiplex PCR, and TCRdb kept only the in-frame ones, dropping some. The sample carries under 130,000 clones, over 60% recorded once. J is TRBJ2-7 and V is TRBV11-3; the D gene is possibly TRBD2 (6 bases). Sequenced: PBMCs. The source is a female donor in good health and CMV-seropositive. CDR3 DNA sequence: TGTGCCAGCGCAACTAGCAACTCCTACGAGCAGTACTTC. It translates to CASATSNSYEQYF.